A selection of T cell receptor beta chains follows, all from one sample in a study of cytomegalovirus exposure and HLA in healthy donors. The table came from immunoSEQ multiplex PCR; TCRdb's copy has only in-frame clones and leaves some out. The data show 69,000 or so clones, with under 85% seen just once and around 10% held by the top ten. Sequenced material: PBMCs. These TCRs come from a woman in her sixties or seventies in good health and CMV-seropositive. Both conserved end residues are part of each CDR3. The D gene is left open where the match is weak. Expanded clones get a size class; other rows say once, few or many, or leave the size out.

CDR3 | DNA | D | J | size | V
CASSGNVGRGREQYF | TGTGCCAGCAGCGGGAATGTCGGCAGGGGACGGGAGCAGTACTTC | . | TRBJ2-7 | once | TRBV9
CASGQGATNEKLFF | TGCGCCAGCGGACAGGGTGCAACTAATGAAAAACTGTTTTTT | TRBD1 | TRBJ1-4 | . | TRBV5-1
CASSWGGDTGELFF | TGCGCCAGCAGCTGGGGAGGAGACACCGGGGAGCTGTTTTTT | . | TRBJ2-2 | . | TRBV5-1
CASSLTTNEKLFF | TGTGCCAGTAGTCTAACAACTAATGAAAAACTGTTTTTT | . | TRBJ1-4 | . | TRBV19
CASSTNRVDQPQHF | TGTGCCAGTAGTACGAACAGGGTAGATCAGCCCCAGCATTTT | . | TRBJ1-5 | . | TRBV19
CASSMGRATEAFF | TGTGCCAGTAGTATGGGCAGGGCCACTGAAGCTTTCTTT | . | TRBJ1-1 | . | TRBV19
CASSRDSSYGYTF | TGTGCCAGCAGCAGGGACAGTTCCTATGGCTACACCTTC | TRBD1 | TRBJ1-2 | . | TRBV9
CASSWGGVAYNEQFF | TGTGCCAGCAGTTGGGGGGGGGTGGCCTACAATGAGCAGTTCTTC | TRBD2 | TRBJ2-1 | . | TRBV27
CASSATSVTSNEQFF | TGTGCCAGCAGCGCGACTAGCGTAACATCCAATGAGCAGTTCTTC | TRBD2 | TRBJ2-1 | . | TRBV9
CASSSISGGSGELFF | TGCGCCAGCAGCTCTATTAGCGGGGGGTCCGGGGAGCTGTTTTTT | TRBD2 | TRBJ2-2 | . | TRBV5-1
CASSVEYRAGNTIYF | TGTGCCAGCAGCGTAGAATACAGGGCTGGAAACACCATATATTTT | . | TRBJ1-3 | few | TRBV9
CASREGGTEAFF | TGTGCCAGCAGAGAGGGAGGCACTGAAGCTTTCTTT | . | TRBJ1-1 | . | TRBV28
CASSIVGGHVYNEQFF | TGTGCCAGTAGTATAGTAGGGGGACACGTCTACAATGAGCAGTTCTTC | . | TRBJ2-1 | once | TRBV19
CASSLANRDIQPQHF | TGTGCCAGCAGCTTAGCAAATCGGGACATTCAGCCCCAGCATTTT | . | TRBJ1-5 | . | TRBV11-3
CASSLFIETQYF | TGTGCCAGCAGCTTATTTATTGAGACCCAGTACTTC | . | TRBJ2-5 | . | TRBV7-9
CASSLGGTSGTDTQYF | TGCGCCAGCAGCTTGGGGGGGACTAGCGGCACAGATACGCAGTATTTT | TRBD2 | TRBJ2-3 | . | TRBV5-1
CASSLDSHTEAFF | TGTGCCAGCAGCTTGGACAGCCACACTGAAGCTTTCTTT | . | TRBJ1-1 | . | TRBV11-3
CAWNSRTYGYTF | TGTGCCTGGAATTCCAGGACTTATGGCTACACCTTC | . | TRBJ1-2 | . | TRBV30
CSVISAADTQYF | TGCAGCGTTATTAGCGCGGCAGATACGCAGTATTTT | . | TRBJ2-3 | . | TRBV29-1
CASSELDAGTGGYGYTF | TGTGCCAGCAGTGAACTGGACGCCGGGACAGGGGGTTATGGCTACACCTTC | TRBD1 | TRBJ1-2 | . | TRBV6-1
CASRPQGFSEAFF | TGTGCCAGCAGACCTCAGGGGTTCTCTGAAGCTTTCTTT | . | TRBJ1-1 | few | TRBV5-4
CASNLLSNQPQHF | TGTGCCAGTAATTTACTTAGCAATCAGCCCCAGCATTTT | . | TRBJ1-5 | . | TRBV19
CASSLDRVTEAFF | TGTGCCAGCAGTTTGGACAGGGTCACTGAAGCTTTCTTT | TRBD1 | TRBJ1-1 | . | TRBV27
CASSKLAGTNQPQHF | TGTGCCAGTAGTAAGCTCGCGGGGACCAATCAGCCCCAGCATTTT | . | TRBJ1-5 | . | TRBV19
CASSLGQQETQYF | TGCGCCAGCAGCTTGGGACAGCAAGAGACCCAGTACTTC | . | TRBJ2-5 | . | TRBV5-1
CASSLGRGIWTQYF | TGTGCCAGCAGCTTAGGTCGCGGGATCTGGACCCAGTACTTC | . | TRBJ2-5 | . | TRBV7-9
CASSLVRSSSYEQYF | TGTGCCAGCAGCTTGGTACGGTCGAGCTCCTACGAGCAGTACTTC | . | TRBJ2-7 | . | TRBV5-4
CASGRTGVVETQYF | TGTGCTAGTGGACGGACAGGGGTTGTGGAGACCCAGTACTTC | TRBD1 | TRBJ2-5 | . | TRBV12-5
CASSPVAAGNTIYF | TGTGCCAGCAGCCCAGTGGCTGCTGGAAACACCATATATTTT | . | TRBJ1-3 | . | TRBV13
CASSHTLSRGLGTQYF | TGCGCCAGCAGCCACACCTTGAGCCGGGGGTTGGGGACCCAGTACTTC | . | TRBJ2-5 | once | TRBV4-1
CASSQARGGAVEQQFF | TGCGCCAGCAGCCAAGCCCGGGGGGGGGCCGTGGAGCAACAGTTCTTC | TRBD2 | TRBJ2-1 | . | TRBV4-1
CASSPRTGAGTEAFF | TGTGCCAGCAGTCCGCGGACAGGGGCGGGCACTGAAGCTTTCTTT | TRBD1 | TRBJ1-1 | few | TRBV25-1
CASSLASSGNTIYF | TGTGCCAGCAGCCTAGCTAGTTCTGGAAACACCATATATTTT | . | TRBJ1-3 | . | TRBV2
CASSEAGTSGDEQFF | TGTGCCAGCAGTGAAGCGGGGACTAGCGGGGATGAGCAGTTCTTC | TRBD2 | TRBJ2-1 | . | TRBV6-1
CASSVGLAGAYEQYF | TGTGCCAGCAGCGTAGGACTAGCGGGAGCCTACGAGCAGTACTTC | TRBD2 | TRBJ2-7 | . | TRBV9
CASSPRGGLQYF | TGTGCCAGCAGTCCCCGGGGAGGACTCCAGTACTTC | . | TRBJ2-7 | . | TRBV6-5
CASSFGTANEQFF | TGTGCCAGCAGCTTCGGGACAGCAAATGAGCAGTTCTTC | TRBD1 | TRBJ2-1 | . | TRBV5-6
CASRQGSTDTQYF | TGTGCCAGCAGACAGGGAAGCACAGATACGCAGTATTTT | . | TRBJ2-3 | . | TRBV6-1
CASSLTGQPNSPLHF | TGCGCCAGCAGCTTGACCGGACAGCCAAATTCACCCCTCCACTTT | . | TRBJ1-6 | . | TRBV5-1
CASSEATGHHPGGYTF | TGTGCCAGCAGTGAAGCAACGGGACACCATCCGGGTGGCTACACCTTC | . | TRBJ1-2 | . | TRBV6-1
CASSLAAGEGNTIYF | TGTGCCAGCAGCTTAGCGGCAGGGGAAGGAAACACCATATATTTT | . | TRBJ1-3 | . | TRBV11-1
CASSSQGDREGGYTF | TGTGCCAGCAGCTCCCAGGGGGACAGGGAGGGCGGCTACACCTTC | TRBD1 | TRBJ1-2 | . | TRBV5-4
CGTNQETQYF | TGTGGGACAAACCAAGAGACCCAGTACTTC | . | TRBJ2-5 | . | TRBV9
CASSRGTGGEKLFF | TGTGCCAGCAGTAGAGGGACAGGGGGTGAAAAACTGTTTTTT | TRBD1 | TRBJ1-4 | few | TRBV6-6
CASSSQTGENQPQHF | TGTGCCAGCAGTTCTCAGACAGGGGAAAATCAGCCCCAGCATTTT | TRBD1 | TRBJ1-5 | once | TRBV27
CAIGARDLNTGELFF | TGTGCCATCGGAGCACGGGACTTAAACACCGGGGAGCTGTTTTTT | . | TRBJ2-2 | . | TRBV10-3
CASSEDYSSYEQYF | TGTGCCAGCAGTGAAGACTATAGCTCCTACGAGCAGTACTTC | . | TRBJ2-7 | . | TRBV6-1
CASSLDRGSSTDTQYF | TGTGCCAGCAGCCTTGACAGGGGCTCTAGCACAGATACGCAGTATTTT | TRBD1 | TRBJ2-3 | few | TRBV5-6
CASRSFGNEQFF | TGTGCCAGCAGGTCTTTCGGGAATGAGCAGTTCTTC | . | TRBJ2-1 | . | TRBV27
CASSPQGASTEAFF | TGCGCCAGCAGCCCTCAGGGGGCTAGCACTGAAGCTTTCTTT | TRBD1 | TRBJ1-1 | . | TRBV5-1